The text below deals with one TCR beta chain. Its antigen remains unidentified. The entry originates in a study of monozygotic twins with inflammatory bowel disease. General observations from the study: The authors note that differing immunosuppressive treatments may have added variability to patient repertoires.

Using eight separate reactions per sample, the authors generated cDNA. From the 5' RACE reads, TCRdb lists one entry per CDR3 protein and no DNA. This sample's table reports 350,000 to 550,000 distinct CDR3 sequences. The CDR3 contains 15 residues. Looked up from germline, CDR1 is SGHDT and CDR2 is YYEEEE. Specimen: blood. The chain uses TRBV5-6 and TRBJ2-6. The sequence was collected from a human donor with ulcerative colitis or Crohn's disease, or a healthy co-twin of an affected twin (not recorded which). The CDR3 spells CASSLAPGRANVLTF. Variable domain in full (rest from reference TRBV5-6 and TRBJ2-6): DAGVTQSPTHLIKTRGQQVTLRCSPKSGHDTVSWYQQALGQGPQFIFQYYEEEERQRGNFPDRFSGHQFPNYSSELNVNALLLGDSALYLCASSLAPGRANVLTFGAGSRLTVL.